This record covers a single T cell receptor beta chain. The CDR3 has 13 amino acids. The junction had 8 bases not matched to a gene; V was cut back by 6 bases and J by 8 bases. Looked up from germline, CDR1 is SQVTM and CDR2 is ANQGSEA. The sample originates from a study of blood T cell repertoires in COVID-19. Study context: The United States, Italy and Spain supplied acute and convalescent COVID-19 samples. PBMCs, B-cell-depleted T cells, or T cells were the source of the cDNA or gDNA that made up the material.

Enrollment of patients from Seattle took place during active infection, with longitudinal follow-up. Authors' processing steps: Estimation of nucleated cell counts relied on the amplification of reference gene primers. Profiled with immunoSEQ multiplex PCR; TCRdb holds only in-frame clones, not every one. V and J calls and clone size are those listed in that table; D and trimming were worked out from the DNA. The sample yields some 300,000 clones, 85% to 90% seen once. This sequence originates from a woman aged 25 to 45 with COVID-19, enrolled during active disease. Material for sequencing was peripheral blood. V gene TRBV29-1 combines with J gene TRBJ1-4, with 8 nucleotides matching TRBD1. In nucleotides, the CDR3 is TGCAGCGTGCAGGGGGCAAAGGGGGAAAAACTGTTTTTT. Amino acids: CSVQGAKGEKLFF.